The rows below give T cell receptor beta chains drawn from one sample of a study of blood T cell repertoires in COVID-19. The protocol was immunoSEQ multiplex PCR, while the TCRdb copy is restricted to in-frame clones and leaves out a portion. The data hold under 250,000 clones, with around 90% observed a single time. Sequenced material: peripheral blood. The receptor set was obtained from a man in his 60s with COVID-19, enrolled during active disease. The CDR3 runs from the conserved cysteine through the conserved F or W. The D gene is left open where the match is weak. The size field is filled for only some rows; it gives once, few, many or a size class.

j_call,v_call,d_call,clone_size,cdr3_nt,cdr3_aa
TRBJ1-5,TRBV28,-,-,TGTGCCAGCAGCCTCGAGACTGTCTCTATCTATAGCAATCAGCCCCAGCATTTT,CASSLETVSIYSNQPQHF
TRBJ2-1,TRBV30,TRBD2,-,TGTGCCTGGAGTGTACTTACTAGCGGGGTCAATGAGCAGTTCTTC,CAWSVLTSGVNEQFF
TRBJ2-1,TRBV14,-,once,TGTGCCAGCAGCCCCCAGGGTTACACCTACAATGAGCAGTTCTTC,CASSPQGYTYNEQFF
TRBJ2-1,TRBV7-9,TRBD2,-,TGTGCCAGCAGCCCATCAGCGGGAGGTATAAATGAGCAGTTCTTC,CASSPSAGGINEQFF
TRBJ1-1,TRBV15,-,-,TGTGCCACCAGCGGCCAACAGCCCACGGGGACTGAAGCTTTCTTT,CATSGQQPTGTEAFF
TRBJ1-2,TRBV27,-,-,TGTGCCAGCACCCCGGCCGGACAGTTGGTGGGGAGCTACACCTTC,CASTPAGQLVGSYTF
TRBJ1-2,TRBV19,-,-,TGTGCCACTGACAACAGGGCGCATAACTATGGCTACACCTTC,CATDNRAHNYGYTF
TRBJ2-7,TRBV19,TRBD1,-,TGTGCCAGCTTGGGACAGGGGGCAAGCTCCTACGAGCAGTACTTC,CASLGQGASSYEQYF
TRBJ1-6,TRBV3-1/TRBV3-2,TRBD1,-,TGTGCCAGCAGCCAAGGTCCCAGGGGGAATTCACCCCTCCACTTT,CASSQGPRGNSPLHF
TRBJ1-2,TRBV30,TRBD1,-,TGTGCCTGGGCCCGACAGGGCCGTTCCTATGGCTACACCTTC,CAWARQGRSYGYTF
TRBJ1-3,TRBV19,TRBD1,-,TGTGCCACTGCAGGGGGGTTTGCTGGAAACACCATATATTTT,CATAGGFAGNTIYF
TRBJ1-3,TRBV9,-,-,TGTGCCAGCAGCGGAGGGGACATCCGAAACACCATATATTTT,CASSGGDIRNTIYF
TRBJ2-3,TRBV25-1,TRBD2,-,TGTGCCAGCAGTGGGAGCGGGGGGGGAATAGATACGCAGTATTTT,CASSGSGGGIDTQYF
TRBJ2-5,TRBV5-1,-,-,TGCGCCAGCAGGTCCTTTGGTTCAGGAGAGACCCAGTACTTC,CASRSFGSGETQYF
TRBJ1-2,TRBV5-4,TRBD1,-,TGTGCCAGCAGCTTGGAGGGGGCGTATGGCTACACCTTC,CASSLEGAYGYTF
TRBJ1-4,TRBV5-5,-,-,TGTGCCAGCAGCTGGGCCGGCTTTAATGAAAAACTGTTTTTT,CASSWAGFNEKLFF
TRBJ1-4,TRBV7-9,-,-,TGTGCCAGCAGCTTTAGTGGTAATAATGAAAAACTGTTTTTT,CASSFSGNNEKLFF
TRBJ2-3,TRBV11-2,TRBD2,-,TGTGCCAGCAGCGAGCGACTAGCGGGAGGAAGCACAGATACGCAGTATTTT,CASSERLAGGSTDTQYF
TRBJ1-6,TRBV12-3/TRBV12-4,-,-,TGTGCCAGCAGTTATTACAAGAATTCACCCCTCCACTTT,CASSYYKNSPLHF
TRBJ1-5,TRBV6-1,-,-,TGTGCCAGCAGTGAAGCGCGACAGGCGGGCAATCAGCCCCAGCATTTT,CASSEARQAGNQPQHF
TRBJ1-1,TRBV14,TRBD1,-,TGTGCCAGCAGCCAATACCCCCGGGGACAGGTCACTGAAGCTTTCTTT,CASSQYPRGQVTEAFF
TRBJ1-2,TRBV5-1,TRBD1,-,TGCGCCAGCAGCCTAACTGGACAGGGATCTGGCTACACCTTC,CASSLTGQGSGYTF
TRBJ2-7,TRBV27,-,-,TGTGCCAGCAGTTTTGCCCCATCAGGGGCCCCCTACGAGCAGTACTTC,CASSFAPSGAPYEQYF
TRBJ1-3,TRBV9,TRBD1,-,TGTGCCAGCAGCGAAGGGACAGGGAACACCATATATTTT,CASSEGTGNTIYF
TRBJ1-4,TRBV6-5,-,-,TGTGCCAGCACCAAGGGAAGACAGAGGAATGAAAAACTGTTTTTT,CASTKGRQRNEKLFF
TRBJ2-2,TRBV30,TRBD1,-,TGTGCCTGGAGGGGGACAGCGAACACCGGGGAGCTGTTTTTT,CAWRGTANTGELFF
TRBJ2-1,TRBV6-6,TRBD2,-,TGTGCCAGCAGTCAAGGGACTACGAGTCAGAATGAGCAGTTCTTC,CASSQGTTSQNEQFF
TRBJ2-1,TRBV28,-,once,TGTGCCAGCAGCCCAGGGTGGGGCGGGACGCCGGGCCAGCAGTTCTTC,CASSPGWGGTPGQQFF
TRBJ2-7,TRBV7-6,TRBD2,-,TGTGCCAGCAGCTTAGCCCACCCCCGGAGCGGGGGGGCGGGTGAGCAGTACTTC,CASSLAHPRSGGAGEQYF
TRBJ1-1,TRBV9,-,-,TGTGCCAGCAGCGTAGGGGGGGACACTGAAGCTTTCTTT,CASSVGGDTEAFF
TRBJ2-1,TRBV11-2,TRBD2,-,TGTGCCAGCAGCTTACGAGCGGGGTCTAATGAGCAGTTCTTC,CASSLRAGSNEQFF
TRBJ2-2,TRBV29-1,TRBD2,-,TGCAGCGTCCGACTAGCGGGGGCCAGGAACACCGGGGAGCTGTTTTTT,CSVRLAGARNTGELFF
TRBJ1-2,TRBV5-1,-,-,TGCGCCAGCAGTGCCGGAGCGCATTATGGCTACACCTTC,CASSAGAHYGYTF
TRBJ1-1,TRBV27,TRBD1,-,TGTGCCAGCAGTTCTAACCTCCGGGACAGGGGGCTCACCAACACTGAAGCTTTCTTT,CASSSNLRDRGLTNTEAFF
TRBJ2-1,TRBV7-3,TRBD2,-,TGTGCCAGCAGCTTAGTAGGAAAGAGGGAGGGTGAGCAGTTCTTC,CASSLVGKREGEQFF
TRBJ2-7,TRBV27,TRBD2,-,TGTGCCAGCCGGAGAACCGAAGGGACTAGCGGATTCTACGAGCAGTACTTC,CASRRTEGTSGFYEQYF
TRBJ2-7,TRBV3-1/TRBV3-2,-,-,TGTGCCAGCAGCCAAGGTGGGGGCTTATACGAGCAGTACTTC,CASSQGGGLYEQYF
TRBJ2-1,TRBV4-1,-,few,TGCGCCAGCAGCCAGGTTGACTTGGTCTCCTACAATGAGCAGTTCTTC,CASSQVDLVSYNEQFF
TRBJ1-5,TRBV30,-,-,TGTGCCTGGAGTGGGGCAGCCACTCAGCCCCAGCATTTT,CAWSGAATQPQHF
TRBJ2-5,TRBV27,-,-,TGTGCCAGCAGTTTATCGTTGGCAGGGCCACAAGAGACCCAGTACTTC,CASSLSLAGPQETQYF
TRBJ2-1,TRBV29-1,-,-,TGCAGCTCTTTCGGGACAAGGAGCTCCTACAATGAGCAGTTCTTC,CSSFGTRSSYNEQFF
TRBJ2-3,TRBV5-1,-,few,TGCGCCAGCAGCCCGAGGGTAGGAGGGAGTGCCTCTAGCACAGATACGCAGTATTTT,CASSPRVGGSASSTDTQYF
TRBJ1-2,TRBV5-1,-,once,TGCGCCAGCAGCCCCGCAGGGGACTATGGCTACACCTTC,CASSPAGDYGYTF
TRBJ2-7,TRBV18,-,few,TGTGCCAGCTCACCGTCTGCAGTCAGGGGCCTCTACGAGCAGTACTTC,CASSPSAVRGLYEQYF
TRBJ2-1,TRBV24-1,TRBD2,-,TGTGCCACCGCCGGGACTAGCGGCAATGAGCAGTTCTTC,CATAGTSGNEQFF